One and the same sample provided the 19 T cell receptor beta chains below, sequenced in a study of cytomegalovirus exposure and HLA in healthy donors. Primers for the PCR totalled 60 Vbeta and 13 Jbeta. Sequencing was performed with immunoSEQ multiplex PCR; in TCRdb, only in-frame clones are kept and a portion is missing. The sample gives under 150,000 clones, 75% to 80% of which show up once; under 4.5% is in the top ten. The sample was PBMCs. The receptor source for this set is a man younger than 35 in good health and CMV-seronegative.

The rearrangement links TRBV5-8 to TRBJ2-7, with 12 bases lining up with TRBD2. Germline lookup yields CDR1 SGHTS and CDR2 YDEGEE. V shed 4 bases, J shed 1 base, and the junction held 6 bases outside the gene matches. This CDR3 is built from 16 residues. This CDR3 reads CASSPGLAGPSYEQYF. The CDR3 bases are TGTGCCAGCAGCCCGGGACTAGCGGGCCCGTCCTACGAGCAGTACTTC.

The V gene is TRBV5-1, the J gene TRBJ1-4; TRBD1 might be the D (5 bases). Looked up from germline, CDR1 is SGHRS and CDR2 is YFSETQ. The V gene lost 4 bases and the J gene lost 2 bases, with 15 bases spanning the gap. This CDR3 has 16 amino acids. The DNA for the CDR3 is TGCGCCAGCAGCCCTGGGGGGACGGCGACTAATGAAAAACTGTTTTTT. This gives the protein CASSPGGTATNEKLFF.

In this sample, this clone turned up once. The chain couples TRBV7-2 to TRBJ2-5; 12 nucleotides line up with TRBD2. Germline V CDR1 and CDR2: SGHTA, FQGNSA. The CDR3 covers 16 residues. J lost 1 base, V lost 4 bases, and 4 bases had no gene match. Here the CDR3 reads CASSSGLAGLQETQYF. CDR3 DNA sequence: TGTGCCAGCAGCTCTGGACTAGCGGGACTCCAAGAGACCCAGTACTTC.

The chain links TRBV16 to TRBJ2-1; TRBD2 aligns across 11 bases. Trimming at V came to 3 bases and at J to 7 bases, leaving 11 bases not matched to a gene. CDR1 KGHSY and CDR2 FQNENV come from the germline V gene. The CDR3 has 17 amino acids. CDR3 region: CASSHFATSGKGNEQFF. The CDR3 nucleotides are TGTGCCAGCAGCCACTTCGCGACTAGCGGGAAGGGTAATGAGCAGTTCTTC.

The chain combines TRBV18 with TRBJ1-5; tentative D call: TRBD1 (5 bases). Germline lookup yields CDR1 KGHSH and CDR2 LQKENI. The CDR3 sequence is 16 residues long. V lost 3 bases and J 1 base, leaving 13 bases between the germline ends. CDR3 nucleotides: TGTGCCAGCTCACCTTTGCAAGACAGCAGCAATCAGCCCCAGCATTTT. Translating it yields CASSPLQDSSNQPQHF.

This clone was recorded a few times. CDR3 sequence: CASSGRRGAEDLAKNIQYF. The CDR3 coding sequence is TGCGCCAGCAGCGGGAGGCGGGGGGCCGAGGATTTAGCCAAAAACATTCAGTACTTC. V and J are TRBV5-1 and TRBJ2-4; 8 bases agree with TRBD2. The CDR3 covers 19 residues. V lost 4 bases, J lost 0 bases, and 15 bases stayed unmatched. Germline V gives CDR1 SGHRS, CDR2 YFSETQ.

This clone was detected once. The chain is built from TRBV6-5 and TRBJ1-1; TRBD1 matches at 8 bases. Germline V gives CDR1 MNHEY, CDR2 SVGAGI. With 6 bases clipped from V and 1 base from J, the junction kept 7 bases outside the gene matches. The CDR3 covers 15 residues. This CDR3 is CASSLAGTGNTEAFF. CDR3 DNA sequence: TGTGCCAGCAGCCTCGCCGGGACAGGGAACACTGAAGCTTTCTTT.

This sequence joins TRBV7-9 and TRBJ2-7; no clear D gene. The length of the CDR3 is 14 residues. The germline gives CDR1 SEHNR, CDR2 FQNEAQ (reference sequence). V lost 3 bases, J lost 3 bases, and 12 bases lay in between. The DNA for the CDR3 is TGTGCCAGCAGCTTTGATGCGTCGAGCTACGAGCAGTACTTC. Its translation is CASSFDASSYEQYF.

V usage is TRBV19 and J usage is TRBJ1-2; TRBD1 might be the D (5 bases). The germline V and J ends were trimmed by 4 bases and 7 bases, with 13 bases remaining between them. The CDR3 totals 13 residues. Germline V gene data show CDR1 as LNHDA and CDR2 as SQIVND (reference sequence). CDR3 DNA: TGTGCCAGTAGTACCTCAGGGTTAATTGGCTACACCTTC. Translating it yields CASSTSGLIGYTF. The complete variable domain, with remaining parts taken from reference TRBV19 and TRBJ1-2, reads DGGITQSPKYLFRKEGQNVTLSCEQNLNHDAMYWYRQDPGQGLRLIYYSQIVNDFQKGDIAEGYSVSREKKESFPLTVTSAQKNPTAFYLCASSTSGLIGYTFGSGTRLTVV.

This chain joins TRBV4-1 and TRBJ2-1, with 11 bases identical to TRBD2. Germline V gene data show CDR1 as MGHRA and CDR2 as YSYEKL. The CDR3 spans 16 residues. The V and J ends lost 0 bases and 9 bases, in that order; junction bases with no gene match: 7. In nucleotides, the CDR3 is TGCGCCAGCAGCCAAGATCTGGGTCTAGCGGGAGGTGAGCAGTTCTTC. Amino acid sequence: CASSQDLGLAGGEQFF.

CDR3: CASSFGQPDEKLFF. Here the CDR3 DNA reads TGTGCCAGCAGCTTCGGACAGCCCGATGAAAAACTGTTTTTT. The chain recombines TRBV7-9 with TRBJ1-4, with D perhaps matching TRBD1 (6 bases). CDR3 length: 14 residues. Germline V gene lookup returns CDR1 SEHNR and CDR2 FQNEAQ (reference sequence). V was cut by 3 bases and J by 6 bases, with 11 bases left in between.

The J gene is TRBJ2-7, the V gene TRBV2; 10 bases agree with TRBD2. The junction had 7 bases not matched to a gene; V was cut back by 4 bases and J by 7 bases. CDR3 length: 14 residues. CDR1 and CDR2 from the germline V gene are SNHLY and FYNNEI. For the CDR3, the DNA is TGTGCCAGCAGTGCGCTAGCGGGAGAGCTTGAGCAGTACTTC. Amino acid sequence: CASSALAGELEQYF.

This clone has more than one count but fewer than ten. The V gene is TRBV7-9, the J gene TRBJ2-7, with D unclear. Trimming removed 4 bases from V and 2 bases from J, with 18 bases in between. This CDR3 has 16 residues. Germline V gene sequence: CDR1 SEHNR, CDR2 FQNEAQ (reference sequence). CDR3 coding DNA: TGTGCCAGCAGCTCCCAAACGGCAGACAAGACCTACGAGCAGTACTTC. Its protein is CASSSQTADKTYEQYF. Filled out from reference TRBV7-9 and TRBJ2-7, the complete variable domain reads DTGVSQNPRHKITKRGQNVTFRCDPISEHNRLYWYRQTLGQGPEFLTYFQNEAQLEKSRLLSDRFSAERPKGSFSTLEIQRTEQGDSAMYLCASSSQTADKTYEQYFGPGTRLTVT.

The chain couples TRBV7-8 to TRBJ1-1; D uncertain. The CDR3 sequence is 12 residues long. Trimming took off 5 bases at V and 0 bases at J, with 4 bases between the two ends. Germline CDR1 is SGHVS and CDR2 is FQNEAQ. Here the CDR3 DNA reads TGTGCCAGCAGCCTTATGAACACTGAAGCTTTCTTT. Residues: CASSLMNTEAFF.

The CDR3 protein is CASRPQGTYGYTF. Written as DNA, the CDR3 is TGTGCCAGCAGGCCACAGGGGACCTATGGCTACACCTTC. This chain joins TRBV28 and TRBJ1-2, with 7 bases identical to TRBD1. The V gene end was trimmed by 6 bases and the J gene end by 4 bases; junction bases not matched to a gene: 5. Germline V gene sequence: CDR1 MDHEN, CDR2 SYDVKM. The CDR3 has 13 amino acids.

J is TRBJ2-7 and V is TRBV11-2; 11 bases are shared with TRBD2. The germline V gene has CDR1 SGHAT and CDR2 FQNNGV. CDR3 length equals 16 residues. J lost 2 bases, V lost 5 bases, and 8 bases had no gene match. CDR3 protein: CASSEPGTSGTYEQYF. CDR3 coding DNA: TGTGCCAGCAGCGAGCCAGGGACTAGCGGTACCTACGAGCAGTACTTC.

This clone has only one observation. J is TRBJ1-1 and V is TRBV28, with TRBD1 matching over 8 bases. The CDR3 totals 14 residues. V lost 5 bases to trimming and J lost 7 bases; unmatched junction nucleotides: 9. From germline, CDR1 is MDHEN and CDR2 SYDVKM. In DNA, the CDR3 is TGTGCCAGCAGTCAAAGGGGTGGGACAGGTGAAGCTTTCTTT. It yields the protein CASSQRGGTGEAFF.

This clone was counted only a few times. This chain connects TRBV5-1 to TRBJ2-3, with D perhaps matching TRBD1 (5 bases). The CDR3 totals 20 residues. Per the germline V gene, CDR1 is SGHRS and CDR2 is YFSETQ. Trimming took 0 bases from V and 1 from J, leaving 24 bases between them. The CDR3 nucleotides read TGCGCCAGCAGCTTGGAAGGGATAACACCCGTCCTAGGGGGCACAGATACGCAGTATTTT. Translated: CASSLEGITPVLGGTDTQYF.

This clone occurred a few times. The chain employs TRBV4-2 and TRBJ2-3, with 14 bases lining up with TRBD2. Germline-derived CDR1 and CDR2 are LGHNA and YNFKEQ. The junction had 12 bases not matched to a gene; V was cut back by 3 bases and J by 4 bases. The CDR3 is 19 amino acids. The CDR3 loop is CASSQDTPGLAGVADTQYF. As DNA, the CDR3 is TGTGCCAGCAGCCAGGATACACCGGGACTAGCGGGAGTGGCAGATACGCAGTATTTT.